The 6 T cell receptor beta chains below come from one sample, sequenced in a study of blood T cell repertoires in COVID-19. TCRdb keeps only in-frame clones here, not all; method: immunoSEQ multiplex PCR. The table shows 140,000 to 150,000 clones, with around 80% occurring only once. The sample consisted of PBMCs or T cells enriched from blood (not recorded which). These receptors were taken from a woman between 50 and 59 years old who had recovered from COVID-19.

This clone was seen only once. This CDR3 is CATTLNGFSSYNSPLHF. The DNA of the CDR3 is TGTGCCACCACCCTAAACGGGTTTAGCTCCTATAATTCACCCCTCCACTTT. The V and J genes are TRBV28 and TRBJ1-6; D is unresolved. This CDR3 has 17 residues. The V gene's germline CDR1 is MDHEN and CDR2 SYDVKM. Trimming left V 10 bases short and J 0 bases short, with 19 bases between.

Comments on this clone: An end of the junction differs from the germline gene, which may be a read error. The chain recombines TRBV2 with TRBJ1-1; 10 positions agree with TRBD1. CDR1 is SNHLY, CDR2 FYNNEI, per germline. The CDR3 has 14 amino acids. CDR3 nucleotides: TGTGCCAGCAGGGAAGGGGACAGGGGAACTGAAGCTTTCTTT. It codes for CASREGDRGTEAFF.

This CDR3 reads CASSTGTGGYNGYTF. In DNA form, the CDR3 reads TGTGCCAGCAGTACCGGGACAGGGGGCTATAATGGCTACACCTTC. The chain joins TRBV28 to TRBJ1-2, with TRBD1 matching 12 bases. The CDR3 loop spans 15 amino acids. Trimming took 5 bases from V and 6 from J; bases not matched to a gene: 7. The germline CDR1 and CDR2 sequences are MDHEN and SYDVKM.

This clone was seen more than once but under ten times. CDR3 loop: CASSPNEGRGTEAFF. The CDR3 DNA reads TGTGCCAGCAGTCCGAATGAGGGAAGGGGGACTGAAGCTTTCTTT. The chain uses TRBV28 and TRBJ1-1; D might be TRBD1 (6 bases). The CDR3 totals 15 residues. V dropped 5 bases and J dropped 5 bases, with 18 bases sitting between them. CDR1 is MDHEN and CDR2 is SYDVKM in the germline V gene.

The chain recombines TRBV27 with TRBJ1-2, with a tentative D call TRBD1 (6 bases). V was trimmed by 2 bases and J by 1 base, leaving 8 bases between them. This CDR3 region has 14 residues. Germline CDR1 MNHEY, CDR2 SMNVEV (reference sequence). CDR3 bases: TGTGCCAGCAGTTTAGCCAGGGGTAACTATGGCTACACCTTC. Translated: CASSLARGNYGYTF.

This rearrangement joins TRBV10-2 to TRBJ2-5, with D possibly matching TRBD2 (5 bases). The CDR3 runs 13 residues. Looked up from germline, CDR1 is WSHSY and CDR2 is SAAADI. The germline V and J ends were trimmed by 6 bases and 7 bases, with 15 bases remaining between them. The CDR3 region is CASRADRPGTQYF. CDR3 nucleotide sequence: TGCGCCAGCAGAGCGGACCGCCCGGGGACCCAGTACTTC.